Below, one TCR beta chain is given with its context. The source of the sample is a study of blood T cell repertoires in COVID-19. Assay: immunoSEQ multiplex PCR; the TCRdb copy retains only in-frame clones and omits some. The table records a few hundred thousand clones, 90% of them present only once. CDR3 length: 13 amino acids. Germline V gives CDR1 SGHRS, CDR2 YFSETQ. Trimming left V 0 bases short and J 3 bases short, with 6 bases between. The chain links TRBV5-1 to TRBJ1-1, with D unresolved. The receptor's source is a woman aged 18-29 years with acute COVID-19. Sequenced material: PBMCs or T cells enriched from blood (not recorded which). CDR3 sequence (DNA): TGCGCCAGCAGCTTGGACGGGTACACTGAAGCTTTCTTT. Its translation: CASSLDGYTEAFF.